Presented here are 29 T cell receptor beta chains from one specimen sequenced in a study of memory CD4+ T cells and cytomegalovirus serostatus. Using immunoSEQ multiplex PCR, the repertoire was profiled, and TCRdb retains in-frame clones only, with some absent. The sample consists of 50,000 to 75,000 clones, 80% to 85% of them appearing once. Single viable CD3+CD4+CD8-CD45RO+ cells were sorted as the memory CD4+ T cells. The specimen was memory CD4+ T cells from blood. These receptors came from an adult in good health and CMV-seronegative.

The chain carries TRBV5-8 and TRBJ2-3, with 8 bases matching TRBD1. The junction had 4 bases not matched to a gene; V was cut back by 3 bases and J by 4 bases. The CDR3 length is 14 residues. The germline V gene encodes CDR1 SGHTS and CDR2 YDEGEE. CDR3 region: CASSSDRAADTQYF. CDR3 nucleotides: TGTGCCAGCAGCTCGGACAGGGCGGCAGATACGCAGTATTTT.

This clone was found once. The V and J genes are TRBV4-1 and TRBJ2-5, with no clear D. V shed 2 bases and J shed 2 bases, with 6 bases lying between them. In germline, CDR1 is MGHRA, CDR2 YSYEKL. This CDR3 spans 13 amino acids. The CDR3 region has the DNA TGCGCCAGCAGCCAACAACAGCAAGAGACCCAGTACTTC. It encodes CASSQQQQETQYF.

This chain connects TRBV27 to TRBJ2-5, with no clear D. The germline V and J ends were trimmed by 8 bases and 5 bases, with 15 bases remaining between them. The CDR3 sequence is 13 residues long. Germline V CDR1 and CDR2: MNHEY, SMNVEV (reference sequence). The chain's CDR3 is CASGRKMRETQYF. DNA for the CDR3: TGTGCCAGCGGTAGAAAGATGAGGGAGACCCAGTACTTC.

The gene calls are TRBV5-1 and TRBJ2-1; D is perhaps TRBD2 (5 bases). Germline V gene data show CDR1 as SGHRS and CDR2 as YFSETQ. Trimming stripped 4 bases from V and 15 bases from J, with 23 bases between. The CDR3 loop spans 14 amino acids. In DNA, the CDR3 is TGCGCCAGCAGCCGCAAATTAGAGGCGGGTCATCGGTTCTTC. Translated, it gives CASSRKLEAGHRFF. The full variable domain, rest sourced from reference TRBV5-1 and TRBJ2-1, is KAGVTQTPRYLIKTRGQQVTLSCSPISGHRSVSWYQQTPGQGLQFLFEYFSETQRNKGNFPGRFSGRQFSNSRSEMNVSTLELGDSALYLCASSRKLEAGHRFFGPGTRLTVL.

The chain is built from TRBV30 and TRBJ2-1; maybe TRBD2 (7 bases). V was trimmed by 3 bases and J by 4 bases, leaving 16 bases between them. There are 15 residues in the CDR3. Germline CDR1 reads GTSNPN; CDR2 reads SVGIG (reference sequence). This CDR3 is CAWRWGGYLYNEQFF. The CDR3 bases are TGTGCCTGGAGGTGGGGGGGCTACCTGTACAATGAGCAGTTCTTC.

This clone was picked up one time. In DNA, the CDR3 is TGTGCCAGCAGAAACCGAGGGGCTTTTTTTGGCGAGCAGTACTTC. It codes for CASRNRGAFFGEQYF. J is TRBJ2-7 and V is TRBV28, with D possibly called TRBD1 or TRBD2 (5 bases each). This CDR3 has 15 amino acids. CDR1 is MDHEN, CDR2 SYDVKM, per germline. Trimming shortened V by 6 bases and J by 6 bases, and 21 bases separated the two germline ends.

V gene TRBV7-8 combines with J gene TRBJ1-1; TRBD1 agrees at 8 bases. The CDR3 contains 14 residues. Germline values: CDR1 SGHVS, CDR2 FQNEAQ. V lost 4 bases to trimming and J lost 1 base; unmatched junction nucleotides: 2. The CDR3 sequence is CASSWDRWNTEAFF. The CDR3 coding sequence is TGTGCCAGCAGCTGGGACAGGTGGAACACTGAAGCTTTCTTT.

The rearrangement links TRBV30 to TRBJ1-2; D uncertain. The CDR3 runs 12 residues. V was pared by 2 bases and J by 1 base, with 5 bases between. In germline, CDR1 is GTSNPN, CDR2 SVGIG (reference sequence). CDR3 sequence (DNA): TGTGCCTGGAGTAAATTTAACTATGGCTACACCTTC. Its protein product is CAWSKFNYGYTF.

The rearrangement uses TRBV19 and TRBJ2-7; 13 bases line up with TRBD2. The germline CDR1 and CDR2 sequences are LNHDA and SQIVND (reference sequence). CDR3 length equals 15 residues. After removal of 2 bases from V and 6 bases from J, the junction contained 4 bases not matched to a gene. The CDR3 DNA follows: TGTGCCAGTAGTATAATCGGACTAGCGGGAGCCGAGCAGTACTTC. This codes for CASSIIGLAGAEQYF.

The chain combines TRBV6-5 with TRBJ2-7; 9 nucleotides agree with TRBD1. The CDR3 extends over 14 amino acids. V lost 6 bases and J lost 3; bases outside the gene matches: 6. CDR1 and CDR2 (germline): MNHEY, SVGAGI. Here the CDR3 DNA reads TGTGCCAGCAGACAGGGGGCGCCAGGCTACGAGCAGTACTTC. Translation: CASRQGAPGYEQYF.

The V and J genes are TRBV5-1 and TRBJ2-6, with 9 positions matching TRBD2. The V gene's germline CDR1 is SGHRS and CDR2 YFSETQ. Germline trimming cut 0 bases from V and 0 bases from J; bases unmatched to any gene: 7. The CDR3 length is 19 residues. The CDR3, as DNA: TGCGCCAGCAGCTTGGCCGCTAGCGGGGCTTGCTCTGGGGCCAACGTCCTGACTTTC. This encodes CASSLAASGACSGANVLTF.

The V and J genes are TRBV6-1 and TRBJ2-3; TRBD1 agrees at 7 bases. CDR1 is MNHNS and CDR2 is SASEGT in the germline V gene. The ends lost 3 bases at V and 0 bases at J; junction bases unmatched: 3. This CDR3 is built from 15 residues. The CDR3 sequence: CASSDRDRSTDTQYF. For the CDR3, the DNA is TGTGCCAGCAGTGACCGGGACAGAAGCACAGATACGCAGTATTTT.

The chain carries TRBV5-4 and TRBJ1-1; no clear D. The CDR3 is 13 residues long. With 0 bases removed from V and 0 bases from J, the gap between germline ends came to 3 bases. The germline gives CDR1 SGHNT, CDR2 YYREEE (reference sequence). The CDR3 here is CASSLGVNTEAFF. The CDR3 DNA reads TGTGCCAGCAGCTTGGGCGTGAACACTGAAGCTTTCTTT.

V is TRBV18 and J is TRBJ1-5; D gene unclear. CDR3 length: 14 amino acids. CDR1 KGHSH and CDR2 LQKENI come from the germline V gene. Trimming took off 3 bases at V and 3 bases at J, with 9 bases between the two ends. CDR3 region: CASSPRNNNQPQHF. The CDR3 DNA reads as TGTGCCAGCTCACCTCGGAACAACAATCAGCCCCAGCATTTT.

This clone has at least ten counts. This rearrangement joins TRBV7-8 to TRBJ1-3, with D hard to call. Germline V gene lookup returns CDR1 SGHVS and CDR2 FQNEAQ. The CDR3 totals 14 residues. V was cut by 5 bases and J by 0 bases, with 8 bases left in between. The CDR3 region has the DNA TGTGCCAGCAGCCATCGGGGCTCTGGAAACACCATATATTTT. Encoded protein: CASSHRGSGNTIYF.

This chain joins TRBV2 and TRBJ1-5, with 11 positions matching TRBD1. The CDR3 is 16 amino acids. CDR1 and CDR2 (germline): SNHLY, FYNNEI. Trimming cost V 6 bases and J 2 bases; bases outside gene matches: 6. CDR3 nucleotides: TGTGCCAGCAGCTCCGGGACAGGGGGTCGCAATCAGCCCCAGCATTTT. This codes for CASSSGTGGRNQPQHF.

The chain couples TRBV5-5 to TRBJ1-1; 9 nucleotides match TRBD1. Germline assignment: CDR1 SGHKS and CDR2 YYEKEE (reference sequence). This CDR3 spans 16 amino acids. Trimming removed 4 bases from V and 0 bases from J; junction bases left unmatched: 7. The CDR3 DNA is TGTGCCAGCAGCAAAGACGGACAGGGGATGAACACTGAAGCTTTCTTT. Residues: CASSKDGQGMNTEAFF.

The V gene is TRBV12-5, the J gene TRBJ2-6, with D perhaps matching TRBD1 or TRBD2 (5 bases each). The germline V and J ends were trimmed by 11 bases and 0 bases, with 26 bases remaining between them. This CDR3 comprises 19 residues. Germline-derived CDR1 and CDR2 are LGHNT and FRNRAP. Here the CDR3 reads CAGTPVGWDTDSGANVLTF. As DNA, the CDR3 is TGTGCTGGGACCCCGGTCGGCTGGGATACGGACTCTGGGGCCAACGTCCTGACTTTC. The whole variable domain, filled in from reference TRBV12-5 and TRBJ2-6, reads DARVTQTPRHKVTEMGQEVTMRCQPILGHNTVFWYRQTMMQGLELLAYFRNRAPLDDSGMPKDRFSAEMPDATLATLKIQPSEPRDSAVYFCAGTPVGWDTDSGANVLTFGAGSRLTVL.

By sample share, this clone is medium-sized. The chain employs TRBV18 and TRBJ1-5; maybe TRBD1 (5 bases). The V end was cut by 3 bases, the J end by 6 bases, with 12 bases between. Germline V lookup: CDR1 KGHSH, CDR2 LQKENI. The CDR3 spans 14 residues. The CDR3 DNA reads TGTGCCAGCTCACCGGTCAGGGAGGGTCAGCCCCAGCATTTT. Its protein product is CASSPVREGQPQHF. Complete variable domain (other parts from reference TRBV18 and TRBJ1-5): NAGVMQNPRHLVRRRGQEARLRCSPMKGHSHVYWYRQLPEEGLKFMVYLQKENIIDESGMPKERFSAEFPKEGPSILRIQQVVRGDSAAYFCASSPVREGQPQHFGDGTRLSIL.

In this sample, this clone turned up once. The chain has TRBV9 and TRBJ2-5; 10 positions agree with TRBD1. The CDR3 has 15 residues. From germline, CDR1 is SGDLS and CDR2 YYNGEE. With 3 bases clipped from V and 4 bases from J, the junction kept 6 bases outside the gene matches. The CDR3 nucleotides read TGTGCCAGCAGCGAACTGGGACAGGGGTTAGAGACCCAGTACTTC. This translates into CASSELGQGLETQYF.

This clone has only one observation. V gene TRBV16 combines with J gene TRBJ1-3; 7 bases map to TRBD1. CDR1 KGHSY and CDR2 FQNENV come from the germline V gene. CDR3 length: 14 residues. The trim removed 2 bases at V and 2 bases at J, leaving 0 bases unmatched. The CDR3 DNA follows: TGTGCCAGCAGCCAACAGGGGGCTGGAAACACCATATATTTT. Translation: CASSQQGAGNTIYF.

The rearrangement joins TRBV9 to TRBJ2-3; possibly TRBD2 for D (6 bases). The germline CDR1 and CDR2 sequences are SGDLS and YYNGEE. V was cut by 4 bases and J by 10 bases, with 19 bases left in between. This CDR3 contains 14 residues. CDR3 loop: CASSPSLVPGAQYF. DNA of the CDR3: TGTGCCAGCAGCCCCTCCTTGGTCCCGGGGGCGCAGTATTTT.

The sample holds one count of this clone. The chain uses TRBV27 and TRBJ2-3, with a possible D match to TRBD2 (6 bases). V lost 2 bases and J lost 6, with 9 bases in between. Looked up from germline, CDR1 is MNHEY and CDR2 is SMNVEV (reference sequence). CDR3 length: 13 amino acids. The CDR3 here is CASSLKGGDTQYF. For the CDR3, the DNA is TGTGCCAGCAGTTTAAAGGGAGGCGATACGCAGTATTTT.

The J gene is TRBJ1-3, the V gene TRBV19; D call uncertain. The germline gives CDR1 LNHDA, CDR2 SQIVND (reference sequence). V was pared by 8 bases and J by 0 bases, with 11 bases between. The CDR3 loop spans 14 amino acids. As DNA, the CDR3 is TGTGCCAGTTCCGGACTCAGCTCTGGAAACACCATATATTTT. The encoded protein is CASSGLSSGNTIYF.

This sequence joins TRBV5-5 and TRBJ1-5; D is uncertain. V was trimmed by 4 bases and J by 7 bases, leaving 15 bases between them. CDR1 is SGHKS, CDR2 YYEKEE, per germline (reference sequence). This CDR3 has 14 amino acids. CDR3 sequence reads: CASSLRGLGQPQHF. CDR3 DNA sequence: TGTGCCAGCAGCCTCCGCGGCCTGGGACAGCCCCAGCATTTT.

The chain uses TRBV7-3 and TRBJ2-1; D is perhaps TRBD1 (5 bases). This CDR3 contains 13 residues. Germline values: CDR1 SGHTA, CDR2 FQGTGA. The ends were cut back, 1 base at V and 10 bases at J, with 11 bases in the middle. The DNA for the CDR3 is TGTGCCAGCAGCTTAATGACAGAACAGGAGCAGTTCTTC. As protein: CASSLMTEQEQFF.

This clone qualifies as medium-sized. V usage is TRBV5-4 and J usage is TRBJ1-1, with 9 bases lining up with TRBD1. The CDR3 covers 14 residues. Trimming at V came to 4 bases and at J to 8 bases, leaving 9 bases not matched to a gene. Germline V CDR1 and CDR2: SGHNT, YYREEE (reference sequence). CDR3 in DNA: TGTGCCAGCAGCCCAGGGACAGGGAGGTACGAAGCTTTCTTT. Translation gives CASSPGTGRYEAFF. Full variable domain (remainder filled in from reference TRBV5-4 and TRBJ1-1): ETGVTQSPTHLIKTRGQQVTLRCSSQSGHNTVSWYQQALGQGPQFIFQYYREEENGRGNFPPRFSGLQFPNYSSELNVNALELDDSALYLCASSPGTGRYEAFFGQGTRLTVV.

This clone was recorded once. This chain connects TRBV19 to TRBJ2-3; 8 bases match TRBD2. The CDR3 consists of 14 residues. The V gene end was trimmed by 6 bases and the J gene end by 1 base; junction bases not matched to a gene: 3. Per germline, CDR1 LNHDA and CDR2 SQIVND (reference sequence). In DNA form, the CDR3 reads TGTGCCAGTAGCACCGGGGGGGGCACAGATACGCAGTATTTT. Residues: CASSTGGGTDTQYF.

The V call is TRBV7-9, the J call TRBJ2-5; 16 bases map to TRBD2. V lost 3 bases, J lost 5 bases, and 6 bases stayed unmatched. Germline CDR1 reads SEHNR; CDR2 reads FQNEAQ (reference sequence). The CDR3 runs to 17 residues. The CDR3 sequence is CASSFPGLAGGRETQYF. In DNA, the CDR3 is TGTGCCAGCAGCTTTCCGGGACTAGCGGGAGGGAGGGAGACCCAGTACTTC. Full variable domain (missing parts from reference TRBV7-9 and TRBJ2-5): DTGVSQNPRHKITKRGQNVTFRCDPISEHNRLYWYRQTLGQGPEFLTYFQNEAQLEKSRLLSDRFSAERPKGSFSTLEIQRTEQGDSAMYLCASSFPGLAGGRETQYFGPGTRLLVL.